A selection of T cell receptor beta chains follows, all from one sample in a study of blood T cell repertoires in COVID-19. The protocol was immunoSEQ multiplex PCR, while the TCRdb copy is restricted to in-frame clones and leaves out a portion. The sample has 350,000 to 500,000 clones; 88% are singletons. Material for sequencing was PBMCs or T cells enriched from blood (not recorded which). The source of these receptors is a young woman who had been exposed to COVID-19. Both conserved end residues are part of each CDR3. D genes are given only for firm matches. The size entry is marked missing in some rows and otherwise reads once, few, many or a size class.

CDR3 DNA	CDR3 protein	J gene	D gene	V gene	clone size	CDR3 length
TGTGCCAGCAGCTTAAGGTCCAGCGGTCTCCACGAGCAGTACTTC	CASSLRSSGLHEQYF	TRBJ2-7	NA	TRBV7-8	NA	15
TGTGCCACCAGCAGAAGGCTAGCGGGGGTCACAGATACGCAGTATTTT	CATSRRLAGVTDTQYF	TRBJ2-3	TRBD2	TRBV15	NA	16
TGTGCCTGGAGTACCGGGGGGGACAATCAGCCCCAGCATTTT	CAWSTGGDNQPQHF	TRBJ1-5	NA	TRBV30	NA	14
TGCGCCAGCAGCCCAACGTCAAGCGGGGGGTTTGGGGAGCAGTTCTTC	CASSPTSSGGFGEQFF	TRBJ2-1	TRBD2	TRBV4-1	NA	16
TGTGCCAGCTCACCGGACAGGGGATCCTACGAGCAGTACTTC	CASSPDRGSYEQYF	TRBJ2-7	TRBD1	TRBV18	NA	14
TGCAGTGCTAGTCTTTCGCGGGTCTCCAAAAACATTCAGTACTTC	CSASLSRVSKNIQYF	TRBJ2-4	NA	TRBV20-1	NA	15
TGCGCCAGCAGCTTGGATAAGGGGCCGACAGATACGCAGTATTTT	CASSLDKGPTDTQYF	TRBJ2-3	NA	TRBV5-1	NA	15
TGTGCCAGCAGTGACTCGATGGAGGGGAACACTGAAGCTTTCTTT	CASSDSMEGNTEAFF	TRBJ1-1	NA	TRBV6-4	NA	15
TGCGCCAGCAGCTATGCCCCGGGACAGGGGGCCCAGAACACTGAAGCTTTCTTT	CASSYAPGQGAQNTEAFF	TRBJ1-1	TRBD1	TRBV5-1	NA	18
TGTGCCAGCAGCTTGCCAGACTTTGGAAACACCATATATTTT	CASSLPDFGNTIYF	TRBJ1-3	NA	TRBV5-8	NA	14
TGTGCCAGCACCGACAGGGGCTATGGCTACACCTTC	CASTDRGYGYTF	TRBJ1-2	TRBD1	TRBV28	few	12
TGTGCCAGCAGGGCTAGGACAGGGGATAGCAATCAGCCCCAGCATTTT	CASRARTGDSNQPQHF	TRBJ1-5	TRBD1	TRBV2	NA	16
TGCGCCAGCAGCCAGGGGGCATCCTACAATGAGCAGTTCTTC	CASSQGASYNEQFF	TRBJ2-1	TRBD1	TRBV5-1	NA	14
TGTGCCAGCACCTTCCGGACTAGCGGGAGGGCCAAAACAGATACGCAGTATTTT	CASTFRTSGRAKTDTQYF	TRBJ2-3	TRBD2	TRBV27	NA	18
TGTGCCAGCACCGAGGGACAGTCCATGTACCAAGAGACCCAGTACTTC	CASTEGQSMYQETQYF	TRBJ2-5	TRBD1	TRBV7-2	NA	16
TGTGCCAGCAGTTATGGGGACAGGGGGCGGTATGGCTACACCTTC	CASSYGDRGRYGYTF	TRBJ1-2	TRBD1	TRBV28	NA	15
TGCGCCAGCAGCTCTCACTCCGCGGGGGCGGGGGAGACCCAGTACTTC	CASSSHSAGAGETQYF	TRBJ2-5	NA	TRBV5-1	NA	16
TGTGCCAGCAGCAAAAGGGGGACTAGCGGGGGAGAGACCTACGAGCAGTACTTC	CASSKRGTSGGETYEQYF	TRBJ2-7	TRBD2	TRBV7-9	NA	18
TGTGCCAGCAGCCAAGAGGAACAGCTAACTGGAAACACCATATATTTT	CASSQEEQLTGNTIYF	TRBJ1-3	NA	TRBV4-2	NA	16
TGTGCCAGAAGCTCGCAGGACAGACCCTACAATGAGCAGTTCTTC	CARSSQDRPYNEQFF	TRBJ2-1	NA	TRBV7-5	NA	15
TGTGCCAGCAGCTTAGGGTCTCTAACCTACGAGCAGTACTTC	CASSLGSLTYEQYF	TRBJ2-7	NA	TRBV7-2	once	14
TGTGCCAGCTCACCGGCAGATCCGGCGGGGGGAATAAACAATGAGCAGTTCTTC	CASSPADPAGGINNEQFF	TRBJ2-1	TRBD2	TRBV18	NA	18
TGCGCCAGCAGCTTGGATGGCGGGAGATACCAAGAGACCCAGTACTTC	CASSLDGGRYQETQYF	TRBJ2-5	TRBD2	TRBV5-1	NA	16
TGCGCCAGCAGCCTCGGGACAGGTCAGGATGGCTACACCTTC	CASSLGTGQDGYTF	TRBJ1-2	TRBD1	TRBV5-1	NA	14
TGTGCCAGCAGCTCGGGGTTCACAGATACGCAGTATTTT	CASSSGFTDTQYF	TRBJ2-3	NA	TRBV7-2	NA	13
TGTGCCAGCAGCGTAGACGCTAGCGGGAGGCCTTACGAGCAGTACTTC	CASSVDASGRPYEQYF	TRBJ2-7	TRBD2	TRBV9	NA	16
TGTGCCAGCAGTCCACAGGACAGGATAGATGGTGAGCAGTACTTC	CASSPQDRIDGEQYF	TRBJ2-7	TRBD1	TRBV27	NA	15
TGCGCCAGCAGGCAAGGGGGAACTAATGAAAAACTGTTTTTT	CASRQGGTNEKLFF	TRBJ1-4	NA	TRBV5-1	NA	14
TGTGCCAGCAGCTTAGAACCTAGCGGGACGCCCTACGAGCAGTACTTC	CASSLEPSGTPYEQYF	TRBJ2-7	TRBD2	TRBV7-8	once	16
TGTGCCAGCAGTTTGTCAGGGGGCCTTGGAGATACGCAGTATTTT	CASSLSGGLGDTQYF	TRBJ2-3	TRBD1	TRBV7-8	once	15
TGTGCCAGCAGCTTCCAGCTAGCGGGGGACAATGAGCAGTTCTTC	CASSFQLAGDNEQFF	TRBJ2-1	TRBD2	TRBV11-1	once	15
TGTGCCAGCAGTTACGTCCAGGGGGCATCCTACGAGCAGTACTTC	CASSYVQGASYEQYF	TRBJ2-7	TRBD1	TRBV6-2/TRBV6-3	NA	15
TGTGCCAGCAGTGAATTGTTCAGGGGTTCCGGGGAGCTGTTTTTT	CASSELFRGSGELFF	TRBJ2-2	NA	TRBV6-1	NA	15
TGTGCCAGCAGCAAACGGGACGGGGAGCTGTTTTTT	CASSKRDGELFF	TRBJ2-2	NA	TRBV3-1/TRBV3-2	NA	12
TGTGCCAGCAGCTTGGGGACAGGGGAGGAAAAACTGTTTTTT	CASSLGTGEEKLFF	TRBJ1-4	TRBD1	TRBV7-6	NA	14
TGTGCCAGCAGTACACACCCGAACACTGAAGCTTTCTTT	CASSTHPNTEAFF	TRBJ1-1	NA	TRBV2	NA	13
TGTGCCAGCAGCTTAGTTTCGGCAGGGGCCCCCGGGGAGCTGTTTTTT	CASSLVSAGAPGELFF	TRBJ2-2	NA	TRBV7-6	NA	16
TGTGCCTGGGAACGAATGACAGGGAATAATCAGCCCCAGCATTTT	CAWERMTGNNQPQHF	TRBJ1-5	TRBD1	TRBV30	NA	15
TGCGCCAGCAGCCAGGAGACTAGCGGGGGGGCCGGAACTGAGCAGTACTTC	CASSQETSGGAGTEQYF	TRBJ2-7	TRBD2	TRBV4-3	NA	17
TGTGCCAGCAGTTGGCCCGGCACAGATACGCAGTATTTT	CASSWPGTDTQYF	TRBJ2-3	NA	TRBV28	once	13
TGTGCCTGGAGAGAGCGGGGGGGCAGTATAGATACGCAGTATTTT	CAWRERGGSIDTQYF	TRBJ2-3	TRBD2	TRBV30	NA	15
TGTGCCACCACCCCCCGCCAGGACACTGAAGCTTTCTTT	CATTPRQDTEAFF	TRBJ1-1	NA	TRBV10-3	NA	13
TGTGCCACCAGCAGTCGGGACAGCTACGAGCAGTACTTC	CATSSRDSYEQYF	TRBJ2-7	TRBD1	TRBV15	NA	13